The clone carrying this T cell receptor (beta chain) was counted a few times. The sample belongs to a study of spatial heterogeneity in lung cancer. The overall study: The count of detected beta-chain sequences consistently exceeded that of alpha-chain sequences.

TCR cDNA molecules were tagged individually, and each one carried a unique molecular identifier. TCRdb analysed the 5' RACE reads with MiXCR anew, one entry per CDR3 protein. Of approximately 25,000 distinct CDR3 sequences listed, roughly 7% are singletons. The V end was cut by 1 base, the J end by 1 base, with 9 bases between. The length of the CDR3 is 14 residues. Germline V CDR1 and CDR2: SGHRS, YFSETQ. This sample's time point: sample taken at primary tumor resection. J is TRBJ2-7 and V is TRBV5-1; D gene unclear. This specimen consisted of PBMCs, obtained at surgery. The receptor was isolated from a male donor with early-stage non-small cell lung cancer. CDR3 sequence: CASSLLERSYEQYF. As DNA, the CDR3 is TGCGCCAGCAGCTTGCTAGAACGATCCTACGAGCAGTACTTC.